This is a list of T cell receptor beta chains from one sample in a study of T-cell memory formation after mild COVID-19. MiXCR was run by TCRdb on the 5' RACE reads, yielding one entry per CDR3 protein. The sample contains around 450,000 distinct CDR3 sequences, more than 20% of which appear only once. Sample: PBMCs or a T cell subset sorted from them (not recorded which). The origin of the receptors is an adult woman who had mild COVID-19 (a few samples of this study predate the infection). Cell type and time point are not known. Both conserved end residues are part of each CDR3. D genes are given only for firm matches. Size tells how often a clone was seen (once, few, many) or the class of an expanded clone, and some rows leave it out.

>TRBJ2-3|NA|TRBV24-1|NA
TGTGCCACCAGTGATTTGTGGCAGGGGACGCAGTATTTT
CATSDLWQGTQYF
>TRBJ2-7|NA|TRBV7-9|few
TGTGCCAGCAGCTTAGATAGGTTGCGCTACGAGCAGTACTTC
CASSLDRLRYEQYF
>TRBJ1-4|NA|TRBV6-5|few
TGTGCCAGCACCTCCCCGAGGGCAGGGCATGAAAAACTGTTTTTT
CASTSPRAGHEKLFF
>TRBJ2-1|NA|TRBV12-3/TRBV12-4|once
TGTGCCAGCGCCGTGGGCTCCCTTTACAATGAGCAGTTCTTC
CASAVGSLYNEQFF
>TRBJ2-4|NA|TRBV2|few
TGTGCCAGCAGTGAGGCGCGGGAAAACATTCAGTACTTC
CASSEARENIQYF
>TRBJ2-7|NA|TRBV29-1|few
TGCAGCGTTGCACGTCTGGATTTGCAAGAGCAGTACTTC
CSVARLDLQEQYF
>TRBJ2-7|TRBD1|TRBV18|few
TGTGCCAGCTCCCAGGGACAGGGGAGGTACTTC
CASSQGQGRYF
>TRBJ1-1|NA|TRBV24-1|NA
TGTGCCACCAGTGCGCGAAGTCGGACTGAAGCTTTCTTT
CATSARSRTEAFF
>TRBJ2-7|NA|TRBV7-9|NA
TGTGCCAGCAGCTTAGGACAGCCGCCCTACGAGCAGTACTTC
CASSLGQPPYEQYF
>TRBJ2-3|NA|TRBV5-1|NA
TGCGCCAGCAGCTTGGCCATAGACAGACGCACAGATACGCAGTATTTT
CASSLAIDRRTDTQYF
>TRBJ2-3|TRBD1|TRBV29-1|NA
TGCAGCGTTGCCGACAGGGGGATAGCAGATACGCAGTATTTT
CSVADRGIADTQYF
>TRBJ1-1|NA|TRBV29-1|NA
TGCAGCGTCCCCTCCGGCGGGAGCTGGAACACTGAAGCTTTCTTT
CSVPSGGSWNTEAFF
>TRBJ2-5|NA|TRBV5-1|NA
TGCGCCAGCAGCCTGGGTTGGGAGAGGGAGGAGACCCAGTACTTC
CASSLGWEREETQYF
>TRBJ1-3|NA|TRBV18|NA
TGTGCCAGCTCGCCGGACTACTCCGGAAACACCATATATTTT
CASSPDYSGNTIYF
>TRBJ2-2|NA|TRBV12-3/TRBV12-4|NA
TGTGCCAGCAGCCCTCCCGGGCCCTTTATGACCGGGGAGCTGTTTTTT
CASSPPGPFMTGELFF
>TRBJ1-1|NA|TRBV19|NA
TGTGCCAGTAGTATCGGCAGGACAATGAACACTGAAGCTTTCTTT
CASSIGRTMNTEAFF
>TRBJ1-5|NA|TRBV24-1|NA
TGTGCCACCAGTGCGGCAGGCCGTCCCGATCAGCCCCAGCATTTT
CATSAAGRPDQPQHF
>TRBJ1-2|TRBD1|TRBV5-1|NA
TGCGCCAGCAGCCCGACCCAGACAGGGCTCAACCATGGCTACACCTTC
CASSPTQTGLNHGYTF
>TRBJ2-2|TRBD2|TRBV19|few
TGTGCCAGCCGACTAGCAGGGGAGCTGTTTTTT
CASRLAGELFF
>TRBJ2-1|NA|TRBV6-6|few
TGTGCCAGCAGTTACCGGGGATGGGACAATGAGCAGTTCTTC
CASSYRGWDNEQFF
>TRBJ2-5|NA|TRBV5-1|many
TGCGCCAGCAGCCTGGTTGGGGACGGACAAGAGACCCAGTACTTC
CASSLVGDGQETQYF
>TRBJ2-5|NA|TRBV4-2|few
TGTGCCAGCAGCCCACGAACAAATGGTGGGGAGACCCAGTACTTC
CASSPRTNGGETQYF
>TRBJ2-5|NA|TRBV7-6|NA
TGTGCCAGCAGCGCAGGACCCCAAGAGACCCAGTACTTC
CASSAGPQETQYF
>TRBJ1-2|NA|TRBV9|NA
TGTGCCAGCAGCGTGGCCCTGACAGCTAACTATGGCTACACCTTC
CASSVALTANYGYTF
>TRBJ2-2|TRBD1|TRBV5-1|few
TGCGCCAGCAGCTTGGCCTCACAGGGGACCGGGGAGCTGTTTTTT
CASSLASQGTGELFF
>TRBJ2-3|TRBD2|TRBV5-6|NA
TGTGCCAGCAGCTTATACGGGGGGACCACAGATACGCAGTATTTT
CASSLYGGTTDTQYF
>TRBJ2-7|TRBD1|TRBV4-2|many
TGTGCCAGCAGCCAAGAGGAACGGACAGGGTACGAGCAGTACTTC
CASSQEERTGYEQYF
>TRBJ1-1|NA|TRBV5-1|NA
TGCGCCAGCAGCTGGCAATACATGAACACTGAAGCTTTCTTT
CASSWQYMNTEAFF
>TRBJ2-7|TRBD2|TRBV20-1|few
TGCAGTGCTATCGGGCTAGCGGGAGAATACGAGCAGTACTTC
CSAIGLAGEYEQYF
>TRBJ1-2|TRBD1|TRBV7-6|NA
TGTGCCAGCAGCATGCGGGACAGGGGGCGCGTGGACTATGGCTACACCTTC
CASSMRDRGRVDYGYTF
>TRBJ2-1|NA|TRBV29-1|NA
TGCAGCGTTGATCTTTTGGGGGACTCCTACAATGAGCAGTTCTTC
CSVDLLGDSYNEQFF
>TRBJ2-7|NA|TRBV15|few
TGTGCCACCAGCAGGCAGAAGGCCTACGAGCAGTACTTC
CATSRQKAYEQYF
>TRBJ1-2|TRBD1|TRBV12-3/TRBV12-4|NA
TGTGCCAGCAGACGGGGGACAGGCAACTATGGCTACACCTTC
CASRRGTGNYGYTF
>TRBJ2-2|TRBD1|TRBV19|NA
TGTGCCTTTACACCTTCCTCAGGGGGCGAAACCCCGATGAACACCGGGGAGCTGTTTTTT
CAFTPSSGGETPMNTGELFF
>TRBJ1-2|NA|TRBV24-1|few
TGTGCCACCAGTGATCATACAGGTCCCTATGGCTACACCTTC
CATSDHTGPYGYTF
>TRBJ2-3|NA|TRBV19|NA
TGTGCCAGTAGCCGACAACTCTCTAGCACAGATACGCAGTATTTT
CASSRQLSSTDTQYF
>TRBJ2-1|NA|TRBV29-1|NA
TGCAGCGTTGAAGTTGGTCAGCTATCCTACAATGAGCAGTTCTTC
CSVEVGQLSYNEQFF
>TRBJ1-6|NA|TRBV5-1|many
TGCGCCAGCAGCAAGTCGGACAGTAGTTCACCCCTCCACTTT
CASSKSDSSSPLHF
>TRBJ2-1|NA|TRBV5-1|few
TGCGCCAGCAGCCCAAACAAGTACAATGAGCAGTTCTTC
CASSPNKYNEQFF
>TRBJ1-1|NA|TRBV6-6|few
TGTGCCAGCAGCCTCGTACGGGGCGGCTGGCCGGAGGCTTTCTTT
CASSLVRGGWPEAFF
>TRBJ2-5|TRBD1|TRBV24-1|NA
TGTGCCACCAGTGATCCTGACAGGGGAGAGACCCAGTACTTC
CATSDPDRGETQYF
>TRBJ1-2|NA|TRBV29-1|NA
TGCAGCGCCCAGTTCCTAAACTATGGCTACACCTTC
CSAQFLNYGYTF
>TRBJ2-1|NA|TRBV20-1|NA
TGCAGTGTCCCCGGCCTCAATGAGCAGTTCTTC
CSVPGLNEQFF
>TRBJ2-2|TRBD1|TRBV24-1|few
TGTGCCACCAGTGAGACAGGGGTTACCGGGGAGCTGTTTTTT
CATSETGVTGELFF
>TRBJ2-3|NA|TRBV5-1|few
TGCGCCAGCAGCGCTGACAGGTTAGATACGCAGTATTTT
CASSADRLDTQYF
>TRBJ2-7|NA|TRBV5-1|NA
TGCGCCAGCAGACCGTCCGGGTTTAACGAGCAGTACTTC
CASRPSGFNEQYF
>TRBJ2-1|NA|TRBV4-3|few
TGCGCCAGCAGCCAAGCCGAACTAGCTAGGGATGAGCAGTTCTTC
CASSQAELARDEQFF
>TRBJ2-1|TRBD2|TRBV4-2|NA
TGTGCCAGCAGCCGACTTGGGACTAGCGACCTCAATGAGCAGTTCTTC
CASSRLGTSDLNEQFF
>TRBJ2-7|NA|TRBV20-1|few
TGCAGTGCTAGAGTTACAGGTTCCTTCTACGAGCAGTACTTC
CSARVTGSFYEQYF
>TRBJ1-2|NA|TRBV12-3/TRBV12-4|NA
TGTGCCAGCAGTCAGACAGGATACTATGGCTACACCTTC
CASSQTGYYGYTF
>TRBJ2-2|TRBD2|TRBV20-1|NA
TGCAGTGCTAGAGTTTACCGGGGGGCCGGGGAGCTGTTTTTT
CSARVYRGAGELFF
>TRBJ2-1|NA|TRBV12-3/TRBV12-4|NA
TGTGCCAGCCGCGGGACACCCGACCGTAATAATGAGCAGTTCTTC
CASRGTPDRNNEQFF
>TRBJ2-3|TRBD2|TRBV5-1|NA
TGCGCCAGCAGCCCACCTAGCGGGGGCACAGATACGCAGTATTTT
CASSPPSGGTDTQYF
>TRBJ2-7|NA|TRBV20-1|few
TGCAGCCGCTACACTCGGACGGTAAGCTCCTACGAGCAGTACTTC
CSRYTRTVSSYEQYF
>TRBJ1-1|NA|TRBV4-1|NA
TGCGCCAGCAGCCAAGGAGTAAGGGGCGCTTTCTTT
CASSQGVRGAFF